Reported below is one T cell receptor (beta chain). No antigen is known for it. This entry is derived from a study of long-term antiretroviral therapy in people with HIV. Cryopreserved PBMC samples of about 1-10 million cells were used for DNA extraction. Study conclusions and caveats: Someone took the blood between the mid-2000s and the late 2010s, maybe while older ART regimens were in use. Increased diversity was seen after ART, yet it remained lower than in transplant donor controls. Controls exceeded HIV repertoires in CDR3 length range.

Runs used v3.0 of the immunoSEQ assay and were done at survey level. Produced via immunoSEQ multiplex PCR; TCRdb's table is partial and in-frame only. The sample lists more than 20,000 clones, just over 85% occurring once. V lost 6 bases and J lost 10, with 19 bases in between. In germline, CDR1 is SEHNR, CDR2 FQNEAQ (reference sequence). The CDR3 is 14 amino acids. The sequences come from unsorted PBMCs, collected 1.8 years before starting antiretroviral therapy. The sequence came from a woman in her 30s with HIV. This chain links TRBV7-9 with TRBJ2-1; possibly TRBD1 for D (5 bases). The CDR3 DNA sequence: TGTGCCAGCAGTCCCCCCACCGACAGAATCGAGCAGTTCTTC. Amino acids: CASSPPTDRIEQFF.